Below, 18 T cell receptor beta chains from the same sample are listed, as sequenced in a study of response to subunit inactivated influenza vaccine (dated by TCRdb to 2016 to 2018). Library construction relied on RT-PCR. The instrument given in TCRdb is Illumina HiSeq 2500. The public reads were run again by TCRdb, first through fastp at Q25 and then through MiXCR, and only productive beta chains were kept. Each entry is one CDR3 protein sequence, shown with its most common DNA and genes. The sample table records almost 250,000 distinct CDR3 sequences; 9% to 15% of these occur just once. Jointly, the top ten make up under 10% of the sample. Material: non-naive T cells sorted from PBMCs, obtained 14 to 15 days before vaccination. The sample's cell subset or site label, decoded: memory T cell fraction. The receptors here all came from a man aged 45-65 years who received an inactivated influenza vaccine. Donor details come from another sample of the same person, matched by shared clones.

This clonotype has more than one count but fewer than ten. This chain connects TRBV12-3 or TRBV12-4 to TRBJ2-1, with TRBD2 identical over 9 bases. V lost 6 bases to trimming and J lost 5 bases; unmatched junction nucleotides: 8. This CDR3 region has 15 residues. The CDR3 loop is CASRLSGGMNNEQFF. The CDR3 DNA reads TGTGCCAGCAGACTGAGCGGGGGGATGAACAATGAGCAGTTCTTC.

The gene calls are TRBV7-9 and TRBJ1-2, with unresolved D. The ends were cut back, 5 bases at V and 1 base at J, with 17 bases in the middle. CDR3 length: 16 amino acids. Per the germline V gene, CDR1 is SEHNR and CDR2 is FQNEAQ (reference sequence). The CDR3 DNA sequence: TGTGCCAGCAGCGGCACCGAACCGACGGTTAACTATGGCTACACCTTC. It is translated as CASSGTEPTVNYGYTF.

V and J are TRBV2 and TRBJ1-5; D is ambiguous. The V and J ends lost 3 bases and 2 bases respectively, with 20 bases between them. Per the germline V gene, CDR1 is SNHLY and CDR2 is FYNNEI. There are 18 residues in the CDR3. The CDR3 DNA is TGTGCCAGCAGTGACTATTCGTTCGCCCAGTGGCGCAATCAGCCCCAGCATTTT. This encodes CASSDYSFAQWRNQPQHF.

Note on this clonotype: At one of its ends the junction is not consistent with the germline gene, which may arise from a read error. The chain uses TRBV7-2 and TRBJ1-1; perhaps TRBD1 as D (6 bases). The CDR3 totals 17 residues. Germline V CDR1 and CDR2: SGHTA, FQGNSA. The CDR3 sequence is CASSFQAPARTAWIRVF. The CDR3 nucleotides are TGTGCCAGCAGCTTTCAAGCTCCTGCACGGACAGCTTGGATTAGAGTCTTT.

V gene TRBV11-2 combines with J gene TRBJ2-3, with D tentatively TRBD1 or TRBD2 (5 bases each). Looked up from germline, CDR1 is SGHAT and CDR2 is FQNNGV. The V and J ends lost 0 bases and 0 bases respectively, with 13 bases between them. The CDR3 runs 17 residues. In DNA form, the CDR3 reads TGTGCCAGCAGCTTAGAGTCGGGGACCCTTAGCACAGATACGCAGTATTTT. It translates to CASSLESGTLSTDTQYF.

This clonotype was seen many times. As DNA, the CDR3 is TGCGCCAGCAGCTTCGGGAGCTATAATTCACCCCTCCACTTT. Protein product: CASSFGSYNSPLHF. The chain couples TRBV5-1 to TRBJ1-6; D is ambiguous. Trimming removed 2 bases from V and 3 bases from J, with 6 bases in between. The CDR3 totals 14 residues. Germline values: CDR1 SGHRS, CDR2 YFSETQ.

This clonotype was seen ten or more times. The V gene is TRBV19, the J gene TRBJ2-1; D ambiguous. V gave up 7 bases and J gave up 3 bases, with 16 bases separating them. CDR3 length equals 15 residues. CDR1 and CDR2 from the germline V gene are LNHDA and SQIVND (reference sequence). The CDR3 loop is CASTGNSGRYNEQFF. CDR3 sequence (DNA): TGTGCCAGTACTGGGAATTCCGGGCGCTACAATGAGCAGTTCTTC.

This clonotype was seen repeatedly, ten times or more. Here the CDR3 reads CASSLSSQSSYGYTF. The CDR3 bases are TGTGCCAGCAGTTTATCTTCCCAGTCCTCCTATGGCTACACCTTC. V and J are TRBV27 and TRBJ1-2; D call uncertain. This CDR3 region has 15 residues. Germline V gives CDR1 MNHEY, CDR2 SMNVEV (reference sequence). The germline V and J ends were trimmed by 0 bases and 4 bases, with 12 bases remaining between them.

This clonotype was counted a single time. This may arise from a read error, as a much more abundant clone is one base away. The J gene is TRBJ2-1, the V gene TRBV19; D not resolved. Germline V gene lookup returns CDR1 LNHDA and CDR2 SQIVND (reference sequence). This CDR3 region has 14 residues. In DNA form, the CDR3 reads TGTACCAGTAGTATGGCAGGCCACAACAATGAGCAGTTCTTC. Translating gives CTSSMAGHNNEQFF.

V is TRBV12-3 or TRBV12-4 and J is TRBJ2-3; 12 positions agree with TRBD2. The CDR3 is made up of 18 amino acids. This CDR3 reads CTFSLAPPRLAGEDTQYF. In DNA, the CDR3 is TGTACCTTCAGTTTAGCGCCACCAAGACTAGCGGGAGAAGATACGCAGTATTTT.

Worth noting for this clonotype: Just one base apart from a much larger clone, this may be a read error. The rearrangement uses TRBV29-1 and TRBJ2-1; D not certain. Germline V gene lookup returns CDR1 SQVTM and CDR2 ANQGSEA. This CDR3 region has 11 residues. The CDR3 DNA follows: TGCAGCGCCCAGTACTACAATGAGCAGGTCTTC. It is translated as CSAQYYNEQVF.

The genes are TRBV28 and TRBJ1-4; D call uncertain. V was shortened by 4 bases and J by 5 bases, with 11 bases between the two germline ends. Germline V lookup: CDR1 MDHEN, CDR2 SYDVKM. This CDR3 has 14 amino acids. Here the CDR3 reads CASSSGGLNEKLFF. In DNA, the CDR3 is TGTGCCAGCAGTTCAGGAGGGTTGAATGAAAAACTGTTTTTT. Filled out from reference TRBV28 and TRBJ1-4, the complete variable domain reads DVKVTQSSRYLVKRTGEKVFLECVQDMDHENMFWYRQDPGLGLRLIYFSYDVKMKEKGDIPEGYSVSREKKERFSLILESASTNQTSMYLCASSSGGLNEKLFFGSGTQLSVL.

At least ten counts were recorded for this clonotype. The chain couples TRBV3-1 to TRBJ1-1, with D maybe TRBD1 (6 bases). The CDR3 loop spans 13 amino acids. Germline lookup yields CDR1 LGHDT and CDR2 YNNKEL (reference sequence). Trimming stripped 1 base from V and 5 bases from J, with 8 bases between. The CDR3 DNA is TGTGCCAGCAGCCAAGGCAGGGGAACTGAAGCTTTCTTT. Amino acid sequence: CASSQGRGTEAFF.

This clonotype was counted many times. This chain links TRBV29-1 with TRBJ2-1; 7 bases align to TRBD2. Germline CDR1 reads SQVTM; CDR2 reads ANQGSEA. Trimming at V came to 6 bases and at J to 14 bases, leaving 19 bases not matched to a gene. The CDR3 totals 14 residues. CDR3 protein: CSVRKVTSEGMEFF. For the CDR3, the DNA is TGCAGCGTACGAAAGGTAACTAGCGAAGGTATGGAGTTCTTC.

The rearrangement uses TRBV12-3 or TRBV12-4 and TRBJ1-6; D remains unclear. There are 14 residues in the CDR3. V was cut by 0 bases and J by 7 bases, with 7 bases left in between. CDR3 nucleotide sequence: TGTGCCAGCAGTTTAGCTAGTCCCAATTCACCCCTCCACTTT. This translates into CASSLASPNSPLHF.

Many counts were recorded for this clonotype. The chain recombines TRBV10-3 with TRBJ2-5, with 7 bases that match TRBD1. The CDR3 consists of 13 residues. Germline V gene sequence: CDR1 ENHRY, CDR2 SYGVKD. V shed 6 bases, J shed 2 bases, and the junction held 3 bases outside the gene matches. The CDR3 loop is CAISPGQQETQYF. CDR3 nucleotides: TGTGCCATCAGCCCGGGACAGCAAGAGACCCAGTACTTC.

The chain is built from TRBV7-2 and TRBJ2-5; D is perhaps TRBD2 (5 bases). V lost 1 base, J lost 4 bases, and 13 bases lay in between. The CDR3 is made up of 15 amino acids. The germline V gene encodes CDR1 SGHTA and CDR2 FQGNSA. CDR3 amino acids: CASSLVRARGETQYF. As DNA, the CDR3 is TGTGCCAGCAGCTTAGTTAGGGCTCGGGGAGAGACCCAGTACTTC.

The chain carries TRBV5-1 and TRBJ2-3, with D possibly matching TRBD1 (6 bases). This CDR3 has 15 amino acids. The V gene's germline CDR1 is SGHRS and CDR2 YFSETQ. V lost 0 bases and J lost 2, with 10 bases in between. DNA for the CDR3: TGCGCCAGCAGCTTGGGCCAGGGGAACACAGATACGCAGTATTTT. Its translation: CASSLGQGNTDTQYF.